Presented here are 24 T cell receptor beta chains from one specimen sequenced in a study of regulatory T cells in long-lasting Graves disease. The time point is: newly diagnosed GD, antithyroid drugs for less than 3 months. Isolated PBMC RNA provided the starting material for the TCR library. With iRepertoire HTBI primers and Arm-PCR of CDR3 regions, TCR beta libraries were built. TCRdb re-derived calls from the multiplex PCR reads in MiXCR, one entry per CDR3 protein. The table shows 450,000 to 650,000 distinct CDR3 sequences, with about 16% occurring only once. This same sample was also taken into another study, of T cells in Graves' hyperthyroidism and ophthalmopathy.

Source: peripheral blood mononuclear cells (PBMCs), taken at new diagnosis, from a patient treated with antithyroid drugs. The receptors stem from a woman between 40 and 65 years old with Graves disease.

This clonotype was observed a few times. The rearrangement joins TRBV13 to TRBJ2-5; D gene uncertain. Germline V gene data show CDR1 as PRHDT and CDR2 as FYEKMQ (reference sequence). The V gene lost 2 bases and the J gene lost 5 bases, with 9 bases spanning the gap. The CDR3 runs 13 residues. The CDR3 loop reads CASSLRGWETQYF. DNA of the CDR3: TGTGCCAGCAGCTTACGAGGTTGGGAGACCCAGTACTTC.

The DNA of the CDR3 is TGTGCCAGTAGTCCCGGGACCGGCCTGTTCACTGAAGCTTTCTTT. Residues: CASSPGTGLFTEAFF. This sequence joins TRBV19 and TRBJ1-1; the D gene is possibly TRBD1 (5 bases). V gave up 5 bases and J gave up 4 bases, with 17 bases separating them. CDR1 is LNHDA, CDR2 SQIVND, per germline (reference sequence). The CDR3 is 15 amino acids.

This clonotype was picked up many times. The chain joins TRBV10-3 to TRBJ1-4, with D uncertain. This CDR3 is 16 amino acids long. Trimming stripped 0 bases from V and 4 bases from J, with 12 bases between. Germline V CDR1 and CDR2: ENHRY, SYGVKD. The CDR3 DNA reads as TGTGCCATCAGTGAGTCGCGGATGGGGAATAATGAAAAACTGTTTTTT. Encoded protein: CAISESRMGNNEKLFF.

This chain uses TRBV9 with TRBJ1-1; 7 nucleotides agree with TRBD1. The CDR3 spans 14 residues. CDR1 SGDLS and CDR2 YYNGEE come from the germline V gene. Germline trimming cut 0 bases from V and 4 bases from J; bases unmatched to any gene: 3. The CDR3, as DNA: TGTGCCAGCAGCGTAGAGGCAGGGGGCACTGAAGCTTTCTTT. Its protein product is CASSVEAGGTEAFF.

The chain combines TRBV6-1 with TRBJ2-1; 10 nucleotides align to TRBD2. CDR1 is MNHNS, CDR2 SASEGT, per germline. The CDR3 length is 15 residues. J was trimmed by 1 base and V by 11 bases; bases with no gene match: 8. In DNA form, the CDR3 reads TGTGCCGCTTCTCTAGCGGGGGTGTCCTACAATGAGCAGTTCTTC. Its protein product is CAASLAGVSYNEQFF.

The CDR3 coding sequence is TGCAGCGCCGGGGCCAGCGGGGGGCCACAAGAGACCCAGTACTTC. Its translation is CSAGASGGPQETQYF. V gene TRBV29-1 combines with J gene TRBJ2-1, with 9 bases aligning to TRBD2. The J call may be mistaken, given a closer DNA end match to TRBJ2-5. The germline V gene has CDR1 SQVTM and CDR2 ANQGSEA. CDR3 length equals 15 residues.

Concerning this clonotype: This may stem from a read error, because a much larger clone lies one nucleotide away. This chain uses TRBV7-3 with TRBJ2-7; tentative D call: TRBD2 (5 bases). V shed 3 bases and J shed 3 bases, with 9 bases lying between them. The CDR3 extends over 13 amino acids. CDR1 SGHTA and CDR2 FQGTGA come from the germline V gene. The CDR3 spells CASSFDGNYEQYF. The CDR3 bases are TGTGCCAGCAGCTTCGACGGGAACTACGAGCAGTACTTC.

This CDR3 reads CASSLTTGGPKNTGELFF. CDR3 coding DNA: TGTGCCAGCAGCTTAACGACAGGGGGCCCCAAGAACACCGGGGAGCTGTTTTTT. The chain couples TRBV7-9 to TRBJ2-2; TRBD1 matches at 10 bases. This CDR3 has 18 residues. V lost 2 bases and J lost 1; bases outside the gene matches: 7. Germline V gene data show CDR1 as SEHNR and CDR2 as FQNEAQ (reference sequence).

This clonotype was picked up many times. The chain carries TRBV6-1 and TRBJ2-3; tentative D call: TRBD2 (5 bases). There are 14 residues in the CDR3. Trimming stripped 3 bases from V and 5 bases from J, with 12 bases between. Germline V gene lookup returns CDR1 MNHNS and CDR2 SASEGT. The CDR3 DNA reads TGTGCCAGCAGTGAGGCCACCCGGGGAGATACGCAGTATTTT. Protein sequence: CASSEATRGDTQYF.

The CDR3 DNA is TGTGCCAGTAGCAAAATTGGCCTAGCGGGGGGTGAGCAGTTCTTC. It is translated as CASSKIGLAGGEQFF. The chain recombines TRBV19 with TRBJ2-1, with 11 bases lining up with TRBD2. The CDR3 totals 15 residues. CDR1 and CDR2 (germline): LNHDA, SQIVND (reference sequence). V lost 6 bases to trimming and J lost 9 bases; unmatched junction nucleotides: 10.

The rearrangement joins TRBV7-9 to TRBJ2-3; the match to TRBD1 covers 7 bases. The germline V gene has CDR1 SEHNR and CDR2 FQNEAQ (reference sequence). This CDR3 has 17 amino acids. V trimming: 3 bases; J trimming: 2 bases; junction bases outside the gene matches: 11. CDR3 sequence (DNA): TGTGCCAGCAGCTTCCCCCTAGGGGGCAACCTCACAGATACGCAGTATTTT. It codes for CASSFPLGGNLTDTQYF.

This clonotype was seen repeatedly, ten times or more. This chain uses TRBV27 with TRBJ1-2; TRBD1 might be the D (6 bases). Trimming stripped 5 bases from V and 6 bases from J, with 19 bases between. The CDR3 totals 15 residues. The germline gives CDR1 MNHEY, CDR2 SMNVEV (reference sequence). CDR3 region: CASSPRDTGQNGYTF. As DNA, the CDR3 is TGTGCCAGCAGTCCGCGGGACACGGGCCAGAATGGCTACACCTTC.

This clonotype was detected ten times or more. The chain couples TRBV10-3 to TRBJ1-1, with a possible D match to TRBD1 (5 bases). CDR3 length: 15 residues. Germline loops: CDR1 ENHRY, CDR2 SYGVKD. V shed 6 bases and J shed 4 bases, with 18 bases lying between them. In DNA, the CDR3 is TGTGCCATCAGGGCGAGTGGTTCCGGGGCCACTGAAGCTTTCTTT. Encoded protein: CAIRASGSGATEAFF.

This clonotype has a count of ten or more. CDR3 protein: CASSLGSLGDTQYF. The CDR3 region has the DNA TGTGCCAGCAGCTTAGGATCACTAGGTGATACGCAGTATTTT. V is TRBV11-2 and J is TRBJ2-3; possibly TRBD2 for D (5 bases). The CDR3 contains 14 residues. From germline, CDR1 is SGHAT and CDR2 FQNNGV. Trimming removed 1 base from V and 6 bases from J, with 11 bases in between.

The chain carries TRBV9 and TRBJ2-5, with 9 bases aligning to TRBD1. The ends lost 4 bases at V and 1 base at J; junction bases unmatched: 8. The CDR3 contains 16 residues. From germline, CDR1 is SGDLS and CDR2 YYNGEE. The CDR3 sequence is CASSPRTGVSQETQYF. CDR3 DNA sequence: TGTGCCAGCAGCCCGAGGACAGGGGTCAGCCAAGAGACCCAGTACTTC.

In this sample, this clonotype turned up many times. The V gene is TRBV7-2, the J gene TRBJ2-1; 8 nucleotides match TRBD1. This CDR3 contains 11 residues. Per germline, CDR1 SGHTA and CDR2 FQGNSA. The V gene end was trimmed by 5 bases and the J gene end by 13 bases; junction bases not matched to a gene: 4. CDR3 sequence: CASSPGQVQFF. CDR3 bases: TGTGCCAGCAGCCCGGGACAGGTTCAGTTCTTC. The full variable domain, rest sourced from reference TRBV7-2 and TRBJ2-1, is GAGVSQSPSNKVTEKGKDVELRCDPISGHTALYWYRQSLGQGLEFLIYFQGNSAPDKSGLPSDRFSAERTGGSVSTLTIQRTQQEDSAVYLCASSPGQVQFFGPGTRLTVL.

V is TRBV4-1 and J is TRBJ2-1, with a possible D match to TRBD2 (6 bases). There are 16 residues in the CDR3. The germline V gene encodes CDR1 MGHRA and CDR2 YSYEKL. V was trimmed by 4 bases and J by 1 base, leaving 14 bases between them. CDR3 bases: TGCGCCAGCAGCCGGGGCGGGGACCGTTCCTACAATGAGCAGTTCTTC. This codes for CASSRGGDRSYNEQFF.

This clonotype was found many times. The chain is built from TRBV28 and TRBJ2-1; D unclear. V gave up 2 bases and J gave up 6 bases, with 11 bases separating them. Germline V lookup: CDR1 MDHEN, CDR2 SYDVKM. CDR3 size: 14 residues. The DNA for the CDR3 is TGTGCCAGCAGTTTAACAATCCCAGGCAATGAGCAGTTCTTC. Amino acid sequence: CASSLTIPGNEQFF.

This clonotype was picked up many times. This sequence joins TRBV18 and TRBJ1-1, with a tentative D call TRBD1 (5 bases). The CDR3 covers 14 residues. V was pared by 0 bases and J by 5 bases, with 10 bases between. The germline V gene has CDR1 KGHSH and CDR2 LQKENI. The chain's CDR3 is CASSPPKGVTEAFF. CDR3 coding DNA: TGTGCCAGCTCACCACCGAAAGGGGTAACTGAAGCTTTCTTT.

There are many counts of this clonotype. The DNA for the CDR3 is TGTGCCAGCAGCTTATGGCACGAGCGGAACACAGATACGCAGTATTTT. Protein sequence: CASSLWHERNTDTQYF. The chain uses TRBV7-9 and TRBJ2-3; TRBD2 might be the D (5 bases). CDR3 length equals 16 residues. Germline V gives CDR1 SEHNR, CDR2 FQNEAQ (reference sequence). V lost 2 bases, J lost 2 bases, and 14 bases lay in between.

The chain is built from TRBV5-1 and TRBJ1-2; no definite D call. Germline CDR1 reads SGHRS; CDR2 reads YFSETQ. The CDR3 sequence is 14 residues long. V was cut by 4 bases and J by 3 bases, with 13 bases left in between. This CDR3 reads CASSLNPSDYGYTF. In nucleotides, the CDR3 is TGCGCCAGCAGCCTTAACCCATCGGACTATGGCTACACCTTC. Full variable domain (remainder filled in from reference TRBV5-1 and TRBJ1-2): KAGVTQTPRYLIKTRGQQVTLSCSPISGHRSVSWYQQTPGQGLQFLFEYFSETQRNKGNFPGRFSGRQFSNSRSEMNVSTLELGDSALYLCASSLNPSDYGYTFGSGTRLTVV.

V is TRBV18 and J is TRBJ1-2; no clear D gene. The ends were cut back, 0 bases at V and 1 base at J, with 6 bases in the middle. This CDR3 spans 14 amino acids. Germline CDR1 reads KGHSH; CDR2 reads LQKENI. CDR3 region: CASSPPSDNYGYTF. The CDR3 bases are TGTGCCAGCTCACCACCGTCAGATAACTATGGCTACACCTTC.

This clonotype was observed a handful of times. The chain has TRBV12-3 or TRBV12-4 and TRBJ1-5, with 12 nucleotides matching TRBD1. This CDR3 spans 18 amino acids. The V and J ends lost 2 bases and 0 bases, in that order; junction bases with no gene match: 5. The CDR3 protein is CASSLLGQGAGSNQPQHF. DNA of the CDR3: TGTGCCAGCAGTTTATTGGGACAGGGGGCGGGTAGCAATCAGCCCCAGCATTTT.

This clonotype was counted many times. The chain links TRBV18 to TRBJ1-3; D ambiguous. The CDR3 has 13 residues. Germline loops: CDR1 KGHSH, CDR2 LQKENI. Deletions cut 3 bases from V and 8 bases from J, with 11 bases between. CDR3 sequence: CASSPRQDDTIYF. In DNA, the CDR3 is TGTGCCAGCTCACCCCGGCAAGACGACACCATATATTTT.